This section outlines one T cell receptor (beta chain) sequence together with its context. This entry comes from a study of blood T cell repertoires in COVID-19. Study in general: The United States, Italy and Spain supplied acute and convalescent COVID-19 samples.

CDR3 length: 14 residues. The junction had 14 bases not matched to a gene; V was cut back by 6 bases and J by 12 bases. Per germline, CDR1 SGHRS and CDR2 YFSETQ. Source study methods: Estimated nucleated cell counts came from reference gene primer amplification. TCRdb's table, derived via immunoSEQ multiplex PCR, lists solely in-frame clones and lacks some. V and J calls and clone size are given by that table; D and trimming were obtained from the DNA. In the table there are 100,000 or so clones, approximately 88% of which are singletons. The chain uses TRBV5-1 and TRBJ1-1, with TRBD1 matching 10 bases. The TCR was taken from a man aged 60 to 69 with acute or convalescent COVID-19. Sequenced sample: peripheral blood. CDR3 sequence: CASTWGLDRGISFF. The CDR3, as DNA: TGCGCCAGCACCTGGGGGCTGGACAGGGGGATTTCTTTCTTT.